This T cell receptor beta chain was sequenced during a study of neurological immune-mediated disorders. Study in general: Of the multiple sclerosis patients, 34 in total, some 30 were relapsing-remitting and 3 were secondary progressive.

This CDR3 spans 17 amino acids. V lost 6 bases, J lost 2 bases, and 6 bases stayed unmatched. In its sample, this clonotype was seen many times. One entry per CDR3 protein results from TCRdb running MiXCR on the 5' RACE reads. Of some 43,000 distinct CDR3 sequences detected, roughly 2.5% appear once; the ten largest clones hold roughly 12%. The TCR was taken from a man aged 25 to 40 with multiple sclerosis. Specimen: PBMCs. The chain is built from TRBV12-3 or TRBV12-4 and TRBJ2-1; 14 bases are shared with TRBD2. CDR3 DNA sequence: TGTGCCAGCAGCCCCGGACTAGCGGGAGGACCCTACAATGAGCAGTTCTTC. Its translation is CASSPGLAGGPYNEQFF.